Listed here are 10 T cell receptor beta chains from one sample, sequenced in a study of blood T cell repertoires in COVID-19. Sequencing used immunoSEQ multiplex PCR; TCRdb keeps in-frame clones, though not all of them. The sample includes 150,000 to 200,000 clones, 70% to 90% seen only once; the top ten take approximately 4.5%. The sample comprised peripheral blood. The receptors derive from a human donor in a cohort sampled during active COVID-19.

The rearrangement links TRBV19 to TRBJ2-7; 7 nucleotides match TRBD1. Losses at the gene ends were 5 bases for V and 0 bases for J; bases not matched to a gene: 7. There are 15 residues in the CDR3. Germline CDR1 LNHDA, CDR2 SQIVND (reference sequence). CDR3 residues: CASSFGQVGSYEQYF. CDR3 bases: TGTGCCAGTAGTTTCGGACAGGTCGGCTCCTACGAGCAGTACTTC. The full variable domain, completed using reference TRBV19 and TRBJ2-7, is DGGITQSPKYLFRKEGQNVTLSCEQNLNHDAMYWYRQDPGQGLRLIYYSQIVNDFQKGDIAEGYSVSREKKESFPLTVTSAQKNPTAFYLCASSFGQVGSYEQYFGPGTRLTVT.

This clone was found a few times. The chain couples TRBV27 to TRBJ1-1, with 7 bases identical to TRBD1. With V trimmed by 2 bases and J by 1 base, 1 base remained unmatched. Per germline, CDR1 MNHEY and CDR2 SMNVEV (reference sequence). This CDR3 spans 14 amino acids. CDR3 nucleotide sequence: TGTGCCAGCAGTTTAGGGACAGCGAACACTGAAGCTTTCTTT. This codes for CASSLGTANTEAFF.

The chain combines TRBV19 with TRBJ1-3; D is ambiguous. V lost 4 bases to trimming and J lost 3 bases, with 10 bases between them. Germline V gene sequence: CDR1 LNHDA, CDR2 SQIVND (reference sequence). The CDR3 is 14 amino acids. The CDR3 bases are TGTGCCAGTAGTAATCGAGGTTTTGGAAACACCATATATTTT. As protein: CASSNRGFGNTIYF.

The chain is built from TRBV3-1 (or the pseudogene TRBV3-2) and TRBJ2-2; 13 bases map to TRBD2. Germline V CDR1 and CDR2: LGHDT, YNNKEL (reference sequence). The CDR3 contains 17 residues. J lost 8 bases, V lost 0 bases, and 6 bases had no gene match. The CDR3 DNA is TGTGCCAGCAGCCAAGATGGACTAGCGGGAGTCCCTGGGGAGCTGTTTTTT. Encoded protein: CASSQDGLAGVPGELFF.

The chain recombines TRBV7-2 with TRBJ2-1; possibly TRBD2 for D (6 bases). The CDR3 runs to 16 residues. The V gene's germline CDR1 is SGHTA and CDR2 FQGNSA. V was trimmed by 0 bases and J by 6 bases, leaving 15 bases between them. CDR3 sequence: CASSLAGTLLSNEQFF. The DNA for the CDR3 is TGTGCCAGCAGCTTAGCCGGGACTCTACTATCCAATGAGCAGTTCTTC.

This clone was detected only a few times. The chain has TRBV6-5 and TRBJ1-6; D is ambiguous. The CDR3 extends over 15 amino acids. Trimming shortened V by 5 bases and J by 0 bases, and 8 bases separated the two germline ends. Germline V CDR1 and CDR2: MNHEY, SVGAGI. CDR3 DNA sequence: TGTGCCAGCAGTAAGACAAGCTCCTATAATTCACCCCTCCACTTT. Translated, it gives CASSKTSSYNSPLHF.

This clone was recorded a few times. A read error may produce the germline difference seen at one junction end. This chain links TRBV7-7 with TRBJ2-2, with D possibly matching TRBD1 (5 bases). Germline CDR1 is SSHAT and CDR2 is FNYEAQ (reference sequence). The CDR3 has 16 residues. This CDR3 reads CASSLLAQGNTGELFF. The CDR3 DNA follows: TGTGCTAGCAGCTTACTTGCGCAGGGGAACACCGGGGAGCTGTTTTTT.

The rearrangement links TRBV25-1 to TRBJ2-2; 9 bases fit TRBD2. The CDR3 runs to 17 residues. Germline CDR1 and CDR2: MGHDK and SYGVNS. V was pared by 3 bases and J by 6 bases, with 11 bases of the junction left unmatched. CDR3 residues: CASSEFYVAGVAGELFF. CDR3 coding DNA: TGTGCCAGCAGTGAGTTCTACGTAGCGGGAGTGGCCGGGGAGCTGTTTTTT.

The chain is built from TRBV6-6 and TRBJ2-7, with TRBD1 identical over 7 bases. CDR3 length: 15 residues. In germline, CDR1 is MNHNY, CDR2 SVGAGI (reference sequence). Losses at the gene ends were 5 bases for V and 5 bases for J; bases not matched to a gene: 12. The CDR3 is CASSSQTGLVDEQYF. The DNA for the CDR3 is TGTGCCAGCAGTAGCCAGACAGGGCTAGTTGACGAGCAGTACTTC.

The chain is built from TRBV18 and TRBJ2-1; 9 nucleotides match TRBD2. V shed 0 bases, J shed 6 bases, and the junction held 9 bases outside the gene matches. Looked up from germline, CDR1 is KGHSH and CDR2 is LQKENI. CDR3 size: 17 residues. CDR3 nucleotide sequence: TGTGCCAGCTCACCACCTGGCGGGGGGGCAGATGGCAATGAGCAGTTCTTC. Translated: CASSPPGGGADGNEQFF.